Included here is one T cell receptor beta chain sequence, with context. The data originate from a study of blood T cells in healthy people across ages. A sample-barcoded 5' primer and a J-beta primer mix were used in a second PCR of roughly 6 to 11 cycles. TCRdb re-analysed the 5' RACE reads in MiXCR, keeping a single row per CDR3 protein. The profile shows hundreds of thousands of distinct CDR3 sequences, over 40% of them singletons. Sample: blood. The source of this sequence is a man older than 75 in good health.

CDR3 nucleotide sequence: TGTGCCAGCAGTCGCATGCCCCGGGACAACAGCTATGGCTACACCTTC. Protein product: CASSRMPRDNSYGYTF. The J gene is TRBJ1-2, the V gene TRBV6-5; perhaps TRBD1 as D (6 bases). Germline CDR1 reads MNHEY; CDR2 reads SVGAGI. The CDR3 extends over 16 amino acids. With 5 bases removed from V and 4 bases from J, the gap between germline ends came to 20 bases.